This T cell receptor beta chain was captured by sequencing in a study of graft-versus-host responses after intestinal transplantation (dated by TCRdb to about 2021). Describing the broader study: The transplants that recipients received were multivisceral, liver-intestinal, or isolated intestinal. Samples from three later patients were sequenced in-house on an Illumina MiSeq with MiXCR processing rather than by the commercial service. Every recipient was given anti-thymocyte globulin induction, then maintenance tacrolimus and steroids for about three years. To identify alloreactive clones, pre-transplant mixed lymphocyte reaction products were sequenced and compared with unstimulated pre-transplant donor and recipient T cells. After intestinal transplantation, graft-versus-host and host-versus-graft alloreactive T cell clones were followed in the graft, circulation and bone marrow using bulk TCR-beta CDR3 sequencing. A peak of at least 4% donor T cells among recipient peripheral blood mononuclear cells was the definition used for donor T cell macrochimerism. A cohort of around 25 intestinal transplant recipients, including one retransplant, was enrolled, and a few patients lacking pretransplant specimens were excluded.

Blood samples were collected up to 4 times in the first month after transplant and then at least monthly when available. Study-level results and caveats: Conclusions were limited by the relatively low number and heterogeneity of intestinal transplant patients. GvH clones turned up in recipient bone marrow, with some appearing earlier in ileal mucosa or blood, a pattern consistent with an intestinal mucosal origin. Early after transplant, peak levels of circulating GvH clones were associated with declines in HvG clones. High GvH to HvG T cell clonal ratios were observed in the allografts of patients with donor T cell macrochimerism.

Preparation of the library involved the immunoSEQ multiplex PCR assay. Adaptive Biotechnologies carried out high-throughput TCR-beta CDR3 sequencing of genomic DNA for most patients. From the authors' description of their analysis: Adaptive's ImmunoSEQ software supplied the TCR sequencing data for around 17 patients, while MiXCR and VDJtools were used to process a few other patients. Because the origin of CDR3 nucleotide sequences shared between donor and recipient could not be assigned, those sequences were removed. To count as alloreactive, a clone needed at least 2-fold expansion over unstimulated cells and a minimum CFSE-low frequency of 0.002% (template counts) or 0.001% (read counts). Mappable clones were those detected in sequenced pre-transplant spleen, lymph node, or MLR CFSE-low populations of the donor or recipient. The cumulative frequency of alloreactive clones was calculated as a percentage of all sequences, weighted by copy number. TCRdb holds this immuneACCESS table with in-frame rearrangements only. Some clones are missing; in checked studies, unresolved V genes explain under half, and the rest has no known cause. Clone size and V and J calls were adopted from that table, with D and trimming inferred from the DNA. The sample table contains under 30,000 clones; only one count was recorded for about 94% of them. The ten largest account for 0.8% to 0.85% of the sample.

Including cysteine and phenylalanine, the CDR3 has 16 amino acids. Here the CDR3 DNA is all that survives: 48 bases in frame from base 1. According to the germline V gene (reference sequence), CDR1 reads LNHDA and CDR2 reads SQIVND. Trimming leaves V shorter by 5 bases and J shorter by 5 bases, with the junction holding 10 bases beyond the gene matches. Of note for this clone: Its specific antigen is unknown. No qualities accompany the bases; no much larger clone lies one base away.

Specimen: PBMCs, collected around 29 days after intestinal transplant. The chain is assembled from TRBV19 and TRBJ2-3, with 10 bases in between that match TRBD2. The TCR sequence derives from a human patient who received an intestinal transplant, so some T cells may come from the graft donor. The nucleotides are TGTGCCAGTAGTCCGACCGGGACTAGCGATCAAGATACGCAGTATTTT. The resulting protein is CASSPTGTSDQDTQYF.